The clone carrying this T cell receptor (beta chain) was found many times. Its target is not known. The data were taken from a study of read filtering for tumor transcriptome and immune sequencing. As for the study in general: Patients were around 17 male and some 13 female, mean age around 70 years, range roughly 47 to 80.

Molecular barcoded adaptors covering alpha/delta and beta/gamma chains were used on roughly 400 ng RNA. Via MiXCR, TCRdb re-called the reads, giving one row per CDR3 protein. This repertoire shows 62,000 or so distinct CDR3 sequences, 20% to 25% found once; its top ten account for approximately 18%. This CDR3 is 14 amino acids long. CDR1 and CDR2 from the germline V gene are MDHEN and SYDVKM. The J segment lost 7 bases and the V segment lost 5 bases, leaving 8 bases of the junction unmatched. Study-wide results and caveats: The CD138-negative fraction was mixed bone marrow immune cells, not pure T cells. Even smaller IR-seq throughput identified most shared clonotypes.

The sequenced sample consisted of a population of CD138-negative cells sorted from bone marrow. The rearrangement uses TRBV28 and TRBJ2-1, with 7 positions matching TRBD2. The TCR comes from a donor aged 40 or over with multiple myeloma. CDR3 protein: CASSHPSGVNEQFF. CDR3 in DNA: TGTGCCAGCAGTCACCCAAGCGGGGTGAATGAGCAGTTCTTC.